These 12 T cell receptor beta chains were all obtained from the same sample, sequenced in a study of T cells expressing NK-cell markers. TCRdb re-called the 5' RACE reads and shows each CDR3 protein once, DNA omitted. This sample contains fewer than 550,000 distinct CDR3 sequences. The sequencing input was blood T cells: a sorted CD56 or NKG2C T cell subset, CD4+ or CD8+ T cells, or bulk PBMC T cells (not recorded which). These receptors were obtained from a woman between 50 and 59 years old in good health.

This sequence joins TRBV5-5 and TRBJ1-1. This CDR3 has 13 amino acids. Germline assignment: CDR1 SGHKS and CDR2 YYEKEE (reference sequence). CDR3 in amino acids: CAGREGVKTEAFF. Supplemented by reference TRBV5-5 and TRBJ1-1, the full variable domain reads DAGVTQSPTHLIKTRGQQVTLRCSPISGHKSVSWYQQVLGQGPQFIFQYYEKEERGRGNFPDRFSARQFPNYSSELNVNALLLGDSALYLCAGREGVKTEAFFGQGTRLTVV.

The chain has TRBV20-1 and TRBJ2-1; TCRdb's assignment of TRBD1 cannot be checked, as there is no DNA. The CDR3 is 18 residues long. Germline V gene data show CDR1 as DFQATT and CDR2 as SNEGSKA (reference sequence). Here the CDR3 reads CSASPPLGREGTYNEQFF.

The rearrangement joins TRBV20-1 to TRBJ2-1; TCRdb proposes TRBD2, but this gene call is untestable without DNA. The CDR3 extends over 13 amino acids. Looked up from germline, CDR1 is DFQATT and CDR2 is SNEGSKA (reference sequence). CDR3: CSAKGLARVEQFF.

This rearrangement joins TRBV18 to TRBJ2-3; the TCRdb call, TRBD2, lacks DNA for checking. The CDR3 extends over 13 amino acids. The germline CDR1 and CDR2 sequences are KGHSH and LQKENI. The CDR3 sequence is CASSRESGDTQYF.

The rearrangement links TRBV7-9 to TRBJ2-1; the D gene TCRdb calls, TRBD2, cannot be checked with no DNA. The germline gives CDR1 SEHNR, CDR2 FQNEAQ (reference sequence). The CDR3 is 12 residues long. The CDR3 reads CASSLKPGPEVF.

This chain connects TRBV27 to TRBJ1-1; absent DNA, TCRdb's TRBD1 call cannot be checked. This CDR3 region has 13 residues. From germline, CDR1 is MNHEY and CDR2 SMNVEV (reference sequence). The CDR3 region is CASRGASNTEAFF.

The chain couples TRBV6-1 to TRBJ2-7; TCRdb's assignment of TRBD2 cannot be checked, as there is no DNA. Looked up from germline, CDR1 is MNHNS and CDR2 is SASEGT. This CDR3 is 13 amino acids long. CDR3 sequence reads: CASSPPATREQYF.

CDR3 region: CAWRFAGAYEQYF. The V gene is TRBV30, the J gene TRBJ2-7. The CDR3 runs 13 residues. The germline V gene has CDR1 GTSNPN and CDR2 SVGIG (reference sequence).

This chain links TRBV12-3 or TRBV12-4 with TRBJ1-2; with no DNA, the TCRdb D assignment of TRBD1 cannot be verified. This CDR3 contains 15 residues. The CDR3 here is CASSSRDRANYGYTF.

CDR3 residues: CASSLRVGWAPRGADTQYF. J is TRBJ2-3 and V is TRBV11-2; there is no DNA to check the TCRdb D call of TRBD1. This CDR3 contains 19 residues. Germline CDR1 and CDR2: SGHAT and FQNNGV.

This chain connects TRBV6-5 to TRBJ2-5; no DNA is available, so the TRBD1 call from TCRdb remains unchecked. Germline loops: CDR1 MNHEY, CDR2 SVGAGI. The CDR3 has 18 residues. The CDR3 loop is CASSYSVDRQNPEETQYF.

This CDR3 reads CASRFGGGTGELFF. This chain joins TRBV5-1 and TRBJ2-2; TCRdb's assignment of TRBD2 cannot be checked, as there is no DNA. CDR3 size: 14 residues. Germline V CDR1 and CDR2: SGHRS, YFSETQ.